Reported below is one TCR beta chain. This clonotype was found a few times. Its antigen is still unknown. Qualities for individual bases were not recorded, and no much larger clone is one base off. This record belongs to a study of identical twins (dated by TCRdb to about 2016). In terms of the full investigation: The study deep-sequenced TCR alpha and beta repertoires from monozygotic twins, unrelated adults of various ages and cord blood to test whether fetal clonotypes persist. To rule out contamination, the twin experiments were replicated at different times with different library preparation protocols. What the work shows at the level of the full study, not this receptor alone: In beta out-of-frame sequences, excess twin sharing was weaker, because having fewer shared sequences lowered the signal-to-noise ratio. In monozygotic twins, recombination models systematically underestimated out-of-frame TCR alpha sharing, but the models matched the sharing seen between unrelated individuals. Fewer insertions were carried by abundant cord blood beta clonotypes, a similar but weaker trend appeared in young adult naive repertoires, and no such trend appeared in memory repertoires. Invariant T cells such as MAIT and iNKT could partly confound zero-insertion analyses, although diverse VJ usage argued against such confounding for most clonotypes. Conclusions relied on cross-sectional statistical analysis, since the same donors could not be followed over many years. Compared with coincidental sharing between unrelated individuals, out-of-frame TCR alpha sequences shared between twins showed an excess of sequences with low generation probability.

Library construction relied on 5' RACE. The instrument given in TCRdb is Illumina HiSeq 2000. Template switching added a universal primer binding site, and the final cDNA carried a unique molecular identifier that allowed TCR cDNA molecules to be counted accurately. Specific primers in the conserved constant-segment region were used to synthesize first-strand cDNA for the TCR alpha and beta chains. Each cDNA library was double barcoded, with a SMART-Mk sample barcode plus Illumina barcodes, to control for contamination. TruSeq adapter sequences and Illumina sample barcodes were added in two successive PCR steps. The TCR alpha and beta cDNA libraries were sequenced on the Illumina HiSeq platform using custom primers. As for how the authors treated the data: MiGEC processed the raw reads to extract unique molecular identifiers, while MiXCR was used to determine the CDR3 positions. For each individual, recombination models were inferred using an EM algorithm with the repgenHMM and IGoR tools. Shared clonotype analysis was performed with the tcR package in R, normalizing sharing by the product of cloneset sizes. To study raw recombination without the effects of thymic and clonal selection, out-of-frame nonproductive sequences were analyzed. In-frame beta chains were kept once TCRdb had trimmed the public reads at Q25 with fastp and called clones with MiXCR. For every CDR3 protein sequence, its rows merge into one entry that carries the most common genes and DNA. The authors' filters were not applied to this entry. In all, the sample holds 300,000 or so distinct CDR3 sequences, and nearly 9.5% of those were seen once. In total, the top ten clones hold around 7.1% of the sample.

As encoded in the germline V gene, CDR1 is MDHEN while CDR2 is SYDVKM. V trim: 4 bases; J trim: 2 bases; unmatched bases: 7. The CDR3 covers 17 residues, taking in both the cysteine and the phenylalanine. Just the 51-base CDR3 DNA is kept, in frame starting at base 1. All donors were healthy Caucasians. The twin cohort comprised three pairs of female monozygotic twins, all aged roughly 18 to 30 years. CD4+ and CD8+ T cell populations were isolated with positive isolation kits from Invitrogen. Another study also made use of these data, one on yellow fever vaccine responses in identical twins. The second paper further reports: According to the authors, in identical twins the way T cells responded to vaccination appeared partly convergent and partly personalized. Focusing on identical twins, the study followed the T cell clones that responded to the vaccine, and did so with precision.

This receptor chain uses TRBV28 and TRBJ2-1; 11 junctional bases match TRBD2. Sequencing was performed on CD8+ T cells sorted from blood. The TCR comes from a woman aged 18-35 years in good health. This receptor has the CDR3 CASSSTRLAGTYNEQFF. The nucleotide sequence reads TGTGCCAGCAGTTCCACACGACTAGCGGGGACCTACAATGAGCAGTTCTTC.